A selection of T cell receptor beta chains follows, all from one sample in a study of shared clonotypes between healthy human individuals. Some clones are missing from TCRdb's copy, which holds only in-frame ones; the method was immunoSEQ multiplex PCR. This table has around 2,000,000 clones, approximately 95% appearing once. The specimen sequenced was naive CD8+ T cells sorted from blood. These receptors all come from a man aged 18 to 30 in good health. The CDR3 runs from the conserved cysteine through the conserved F or W. A D gene is named only where the DNA matches it firmly. The listing skips clone size in some rows; elsewhere it reads once, few, many or a size class.

V gene: TRBV30; J gene: TRBJ2-7; D gene: NA; clone size: NA; CDR3 length: 12; CDR3 DNA: TGTGCCTGGAGCCAATCGACCTACGAGCAGTACTTC; CDR3 protein: CAWSQSTYEQYF
V gene: TRBV7-8; J gene: TRBJ2-3; D gene: NA; clone size: NA; CDR3 length: 14; CDR3 DNA: TGTGCCAGCAACCTACAGGGAAACACAGATACGCAGTATTTT; CDR3 protein: CASNLQGNTDTQYF
V gene: TRBV20-1; J gene: TRBJ2-7; D gene: NA; clone size: NA; CDR3 length: 10; CDR3 DNA: TGCAGTGCTAGGTTCGGCGAGCAGTACTTC; CDR3 protein: CSARFGEQYF
V gene: TRBV7-6; J gene: TRBJ2-1; D gene: TRBD1; clone size: NA; CDR3 length: 15; CDR3 DNA: TGTGCCAGCAGCACCCGGACAGGGCTAGACGATGAGCAGTTCTTC; CDR3 protein: CASSTRTGLDDEQFF
V gene: TRBV4-3; J gene: TRBJ2-1; D gene: NA; clone size: once; CDR3 length: 16; CDR3 DNA: TGCGCCAGCAGCCAAGATTCAGCTAGCAGCCCAAATGAGCAGTTCTTC; CDR3 protein: CASSQDSASSPNEQFF
V gene: TRBV29-1; J gene: TRBJ2-3; D gene: NA; clone size: once; CDR3 length: 13; CDR3 DNA: TGCAGCGTGAGACCAGTCGGCACAGATACGCAGTATTTT; CDR3 protein: CSVRPVGTDTQYF
V gene: TRBV5-4; J gene: TRBJ2-7; D gene: NA; clone size: NA; CDR3 length: 14; CDR3 DNA: TGTGCCAGCAGCTTATCCAGTTCCGTCGACGAGCAGTACTTC; CDR3 protein: CASSLSSSVDEQYF
V gene: TRBV7-2; J gene: TRBJ1-2; D gene: NA; clone size: NA; CDR3 length: 14; CDR3 DNA: TGTGCCAGCAGCTTAGAATTGTGGGGCTATGGCTACACCTTC; CDR3 protein: CASSLELWGYGYTF
V gene: TRBV19; J gene: TRBJ1-1; D gene: NA; clone size: NA; CDR3 length: 14; CDR3 DNA: TGTGCCAGTAGTACCGAAGGGGGGATCACTGAAGCTTTCTTT; CDR3 protein: CASSTEGGITEAFF
V gene: TRBV10-3; J gene: TRBJ1-4; D gene: NA; clone size: NA; CDR3 length: 14; CDR3 DNA: TGTGCCATCAGTGAGTCTAACCCTAATGAAAAACTGTTTTTT; CDR3 protein: CAISESNPNEKLFF
V gene: TRBV28; J gene: TRBJ2-1; D gene: NA; clone size: NA; CDR3 length: 16; CDR3 DNA: TGTGCCAGCACTTCTAAGGGGGAGCTGGGCTACAATGAGCAGTTCTTC; CDR3 protein: CASTSKGELGYNEQFF
V gene: TRBV27; J gene: TRBJ1-4; D gene: TRBD1; clone size: once; CDR3 length: 17; CDR3 DNA: TGTGCCACCTCTTTCCAACAGGACAGGGGGACAGGGGAAAAACTGTTTTTT; CDR3 protein: CATSFQQDRGTGEKLFF
V gene: TRBV19; J gene: TRBJ2-7; D gene: NA; clone size: NA; CDR3 length: 12; CDR3 DNA: TGTGCCAGTAGTCCAGGGACGCACGAGCAGTACTTC; CDR3 protein: CASSPGTHEQYF
V gene: TRBV6-5; J gene: TRBJ1-5; D gene: TRBD1; clone size: NA; CDR3 length: 13; CDR3 DNA: TGTGCCAGCAGTTACACCTCGGGACAGGCCCAGCATTTT; CDR3 protein: CASSYTSGQAQHF
V gene: TRBV10-1; J gene: TRBJ2-7; D gene: NA; clone size: NA; CDR3 length: 14; CDR3 DNA: TGCGCCAGCAGTGCAGGGGCGGACTCCTACGAGCAGTACTTC; CDR3 protein: CASSAGADSYEQYF
V gene: TRBV7-9; J gene: TRBJ2-7; D gene: TRBD1; clone size: NA; CDR3 length: 13; CDR3 DNA: TGTGCCAGCAGCCCTACGGACAGGTACGAGCAGTACTTC; CDR3 protein: CASSPTDRYEQYF
V gene: TRBV28; J gene: TRBJ2-7; D gene: NA; clone size: NA; CDR3 length: 13; CDR3 DNA: TGTGCCAGCACCTTGGACAGCTCCTACGAGCAGTACTTC; CDR3 protein: CASTLDSSYEQYF
V gene: TRBV2; J gene: TRBJ2-7; D gene: TRBD1; clone size: NA; CDR3 length: 13; CDR3 DNA: TGTGCCACCCAGGGTGCAGGGGGTTACGAGCAGTACTTC; CDR3 protein: CATQGAGGYEQYF
V gene: TRBV5-5; J gene: TRBJ2-7; D gene: NA; clone size: NA; CDR3 length: 14; CDR3 DNA: TGTGCCAGCAGCTTGGACACGTTTTCCTACGAGCAGTACTTC; CDR3 protein: CASSLDTFSYEQYF
V gene: TRBV7-9; J gene: TRBJ1-1; D gene: NA; clone size: NA; CDR3 length: 14; CDR3 DNA: TGTGCCAGCAGCCCACCGCAGGGATACACTGAAGCTTTCTTT; CDR3 protein: CASSPPQGYTEAFF
V gene: TRBV2; J gene: TRBJ1-2; D gene: NA; clone size: NA; CDR3 length: 14; CDR3 DNA: TGTGCCAGCAGTGAATACAGGGAGGACTATGGCTACACCTTC; CDR3 protein: CASSEYREDYGYTF
V gene: TRBV10-2; J gene: TRBJ2-1; D gene: NA; clone size: NA; CDR3 length: 15; CDR3 DNA: TGCGCCAGCAGTGATGTGTCGGGAGCCTACAATGAGCAGTTCTTC; CDR3 protein: CASSDVSGAYNEQFF
V gene: TRBV5-8; J gene: TRBJ2-7; D gene: NA; clone size: NA; CDR3 length: 13; CDR3 DNA: TGTGCCAGCAGCTTGTATCTCGGAGATGAGCAGTACTTC; CDR3 protein: CASSLYLGDEQYF
V gene: TRBV2; J gene: TRBJ1-5; D gene: NA; clone size: NA; CDR3 length: 14; CDR3 DNA: TGTGCCAGCAGTCCAGGACAGCCCGGGCAGCCCCAGCATTTT; CDR3 protein: CASSPGQPGQPQHF
V gene: TRBV6-5; J gene: TRBJ1-1; D gene: NA; clone size: NA; CDR3 length: 16; CDR3 DNA: TGTGCCAGCAGTTACATGGAGGGGTGGGGGAACACTGAAGCTTTCTTT; CDR3 protein: CASSYMEGWGNTEAFF
V gene: TRBV14; J gene: TRBJ2-1; D gene: NA; clone size: once; CDR3 length: 13; CDR3 DNA: TGTGCCAGCAGACCTACGGGCTACAATGAGCAGTTCTTC; CDR3 protein: CASRPTGYNEQFF
V gene: TRBV30; J gene: TRBJ1-1; D gene: NA; clone size: NA; CDR3 length: 14; CDR3 DNA: TGTGCCTGGACCACGGGACACGGGAACACTGAAGCTTTCTTT; CDR3 protein: CAWTTGHGNTEAFF
V gene: TRBV27; J gene: TRBJ2-3; D gene: NA; clone size: NA; CDR3 length: 13; CDR3 DNA: TGTGCCAGCAGTTTAACCGGGGTAGATACGCAGTATTTT; CDR3 protein: CASSLTGVDTQYF
V gene: TRBV7-9; J gene: TRBJ1-1; D gene: TRBD1; clone size: NA; CDR3 length: 14; CDR3 DNA: TGTGCCAGCACCCCTTCAGGGGGGAACACTGAAGCTTTCTTT; CDR3 protein: CASTPSGGNTEAFF
V gene: TRBV4-1; J gene: TRBJ1-1; D gene: NA; clone size: NA; CDR3 length: 14; CDR3 DNA: TGCGCCAGCAGCTTAGAGCCCAGTAACACTGAAGCTTTCTTT; CDR3 protein: CASSLEPSNTEAFF
V gene: TRBV25-1; J gene: TRBJ1-1; D gene: NA; clone size: once; CDR3 length: 13; CDR3 DNA: TGTGCCAGCAGTGAAAACAGGGTGACTGAAGCTTTCTTT; CDR3 protein: CASSENRVTEAFF
V gene: TRBV15; J gene: TRBJ2-1; D gene: TRBD2; clone size: NA; CDR3 length: 21; CDR3 DNA: TGTGCCACCAGCAGCGATCGGCCGGGACTAGCGGGAGGCCAAACCTACAATGAGCAGTTCTTC; CDR3 protein: CATSSDRPGLAGGQTYNEQFF
V gene: TRBV27; J gene: TRBJ2-4; D gene: NA; clone size: NA; CDR3 length: 14; CDR3 DNA: TGTGCCAGCCCCTCGGGGAATACTAAAAACATTCAGTACTTC; CDR3 protein: CASPSGNTKNIQYF
V gene: TRBV5-6; J gene: TRBJ2-7; D gene: NA; clone size: NA; CDR3 length: 12; CDR3 DNA: TGTGCCAGCAGCCCCGGGGCGGGCGAGCAGTACTTC; CDR3 protein: CASSPGAGEQYF
V gene: TRBV5-4; J gene: TRBJ2-7; D gene: TRBD1; clone size: NA; CDR3 length: 14; CDR3 DNA: TGTGCCAGCAGCTCCCGGGACAGGGGCTACGAGCAGTACTTC; CDR3 protein: CASSSRDRGYEQYF
V gene: TRBV30; J gene: TRBJ1-1; D gene: NA; clone size: few; CDR3 length: 12; CDR3 DNA: TGTGCCTGGAGTGTAGGACGCACTGAAGCTTTCTTT; CDR3 protein: CAWSVGRTEAFF
V gene: TRBV9; J gene: TRBJ1-1; D gene: NA; clone size: NA; CDR3 length: 15; CDR3 DNA: TGTGCCAGCAGCCATAACCAGGGCGGGAACACTGAAGCTTTCTTT; CDR3 protein: CASSHNQGGNTEAFF
V gene: TRBV7-8; J gene: TRBJ2-7; D gene: NA; clone size: NA; CDR3 length: 12; CDR3 DNA: TGTGCCAGCAGCTCCCTTTCGGACGAGCAGTACTTC; CDR3 protein: CASSSLSDEQYF
V gene: TRBV28; J gene: TRBJ2-7; D gene: NA; clone size: NA; CDR3 length: 14; CDR3 DNA: TGTGCCAGCAGAAACCGGGACACGGCCTACGAGCAGTACTTC; CDR3 protein: CASRNRDTAYEQYF
V gene: TRBV5-1; J gene: TRBJ1-1; D gene: NA; clone size: NA; CDR3 length: 16; CDR3 DNA: TGCGCCAGCAGCTGGATGGGGGCGGGGCTGAACACTGAAGCTTTCTTT; CDR3 protein: CASSWMGAGLNTEAFF
V gene: TRBV10-2; J gene: TRBJ2-2; D gene: NA; clone size: NA; CDR3 length: 14; CDR3 DNA: TGCGCCAGCAGTGAGTCGGGCGGCACCGGGGAGCTGTTTTTT; CDR3 protein: CASSESGGTGELFF